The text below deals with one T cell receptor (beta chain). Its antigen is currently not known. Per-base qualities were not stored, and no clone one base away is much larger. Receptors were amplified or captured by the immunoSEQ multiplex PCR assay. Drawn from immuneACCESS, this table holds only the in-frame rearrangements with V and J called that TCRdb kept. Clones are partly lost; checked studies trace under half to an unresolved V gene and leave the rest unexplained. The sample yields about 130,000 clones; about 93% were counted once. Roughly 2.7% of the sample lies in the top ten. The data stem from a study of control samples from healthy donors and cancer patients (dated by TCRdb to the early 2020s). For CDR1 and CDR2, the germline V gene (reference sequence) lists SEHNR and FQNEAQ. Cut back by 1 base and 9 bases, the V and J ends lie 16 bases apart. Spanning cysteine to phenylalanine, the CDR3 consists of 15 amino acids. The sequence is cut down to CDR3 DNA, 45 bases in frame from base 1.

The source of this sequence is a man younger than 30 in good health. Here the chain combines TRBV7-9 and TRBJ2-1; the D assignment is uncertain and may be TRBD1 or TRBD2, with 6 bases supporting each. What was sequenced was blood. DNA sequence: TGTGCCAGCAGCTTAGTGGAGGGGGGTTATGGTGAGCAGTTCTTC. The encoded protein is CASSLVEGGYGEQFF.